These 29 T cell receptor beta chains were sequenced from one sample in a study of T cells after yellow fever vaccination. TCRdb recomputed calls from the 5' RACE reads with MiXCR, one row per CDR3 protein. This sample has approximately 330,000 distinct CDR3 sequences, with about 4% found just once. Here the sequenced sample was PBMCs, taken 5 days after the yellow fever booster vaccination. These receptors all stem from a man aged 18 to 30 who received the YFV17D yellow fever vaccine.

This clonotype was picked up many times. This rearrangement joins TRBV5-1 to TRBJ2-4, with a tentative D call TRBD1 (5 bases). The CDR3 is 17 residues long. CDR1 and CDR2 (germline): SGHRS, YFSETQ. The ends were cut back, 4 bases at V and 0 bases at J, with 17 bases in the middle. The CDR3 here is CASSVGLLDIAKNIQYF. The CDR3 coding sequence is TGCGCCAGCAGCGTGGGCCTTTTGGACATAGCCAAAAACATTCAGTACTTC.

The chain links TRBV2 to TRBJ1-5; possible D gene TRBD1, 6 bases. This CDR3 spans 14 amino acids. In germline, CDR1 is SNHLY, CDR2 FYNNEI. The V end was cut by 4 bases, the J end by 5 bases, with 12 bases between. The CDR3 coding sequence is TGTGCCAGCAGTGGACAGGTTAGAGATCAGCCCCAGCATTTT. This encodes CASSGQVRDQPQHF.

This clonotype was detected only a few times. The chain combines TRBV12-3 or TRBV12-4 with TRBJ2-1, with D unresolved. The CDR3 contains 15 residues. Trimming shortened V by 7 bases and J by 0 bases, and 13 bases separated the two germline ends. CDR3 in amino acids: CASTPRISSYNEQFF. The CDR3 DNA sequence: TGTGCCAGCACCCCACGGATAAGCTCCTACAATGAGCAGTTCTTC.

This clonotype was observed at least ten times. The genes are TRBV6-1 and TRBJ2-3, with D uncertain. Germline CDR1 MNHNS, CDR2 SASEGT. The CDR3 is 12 amino acids. Trimming took off 6 bases at V and 1 base at J, with 5 bases between the two ends. CDR3 residues: CASRLGTDTQYF. The CDR3 DNA follows: TGTGCCAGCAGGCTGGGCACAGATACGCAGTATTTT.

This clonotype was counted between two and nine times. The V and J genes are TRBV9 and TRBJ2-5; 9 positions agree with TRBD1. Trimming cost V 3 bases and J 1 base; bases outside gene matches: 4. The CDR3 has 15 residues. The germline CDR1 and CDR2 sequences are SGDLS and YYNGEE. The CDR3 region is CASSGTGVVQETQYF. In DNA form, the CDR3 reads TGTGCCAGCAGCGGGACAGGGGTTGTCCAAGAGACCCAGTACTTC.

In its sample, this clonotype was seen a few times. This chain uses TRBV15 with TRBJ2-5; D is possibly TRBD1 or TRBD2 (5 bases each). This CDR3 is 14 amino acids long. CDR1 is LNHNV and CDR2 is YYDKDF in the germline V gene (reference sequence). V was shortened by 8 bases and J by 5 bases, with 18 bases between the two germline ends. The CDR3 is CATHEAGQGETQYF. Written as DNA, the CDR3 is TGTGCCACCCACGAGGCGGGCCAGGGCGAGACCCAGTACTTC.

This clonotype was seen only a few times. J is TRBJ2-7 and V is TRBV28; 8 bases align to TRBD1. The CDR3 extends over 13 amino acids. Germline V gene sequence: CDR1 MDHEN, CDR2 SYDVKM. V shed 5 bases and J 4 bases; nucleotides not matched to a gene: 4. CDR3 loop: CASSTGQEYEQYV. As DNA, the CDR3 is TGTGCCAGCAGTACGGGACAGGAGTACGAGCAGTACGTC.

The sample holds a few counts of this clonotype. The J gene is TRBJ1-1, the V gene TRBV6-6, with D unclear. Germline CDR1 MNHNY, CDR2 SVGAGI (reference sequence). Trimming left V 7 bases short and J 5 bases short, with 14 bases between. The CDR3 is 13 residues long. Here the CDR3 reads CASIYTPKTEAFF. The CDR3 nucleotides read TGTGCCAGCATCTACACCCCTAAGACTGAAGCTTTCTTT.

The J gene is TRBJ2-1, the V gene TRBV7-9; 8 bases match TRBD2. V shed 2 bases, J shed 6 bases, and the junction held 3 bases outside the gene matches. CDR3 length: 14 residues. The germline V gene has CDR1 SEHNR and CDR2 FQNEAQ (reference sequence). CDR3 in DNA: TGTGCCAGCAGCTTACCCGGACTAGCCAATGAGCAGTTCTTC. It translates to CASSLPGLANEQFF. The full variable domain, with the rest looked up from reference TRBV7-9 and TRBJ2-1, is DTGVSQNPRHKITKRGQNVTFRCDPISEHNRLYWYRQTLGQGPEFLTYFQNEAQLEKSRLLSDRFSAERPKGSFSTLEIQRTEQGDSAMYLCASSLPGLANEQFFGPGTRLTVL.

V gene TRBV5-4 combines with J gene TRBJ2-6; D tentatively reads TRBD1 or TRBD2 (5 bases each). Looked up from germline, CDR1 is SGHNT and CDR2 is YYREEE (reference sequence). The CDR3 consists of 18 residues. The V end lost 0 bases, the J end lost 0 bases, and 13 bases lay between the germline ends. CDR3 coding DNA: TGTGCCAGCAGCTTGGGAGGGACGGGAAGCTCTGGGGCCAACGTCCTGACTTTC. Amino acid sequence: CASSLGGTGSSGANVLTF.

At least ten counts were recorded for this clonotype. The V call is TRBV24-1, the J call TRBJ2-1; 8 bases align to TRBD2. After removal of 5 bases from V and 8 bases from J, the junction contained 13 bases not matched to a gene. CDR3 size: 16 residues. The germline V gene encodes CDR1 KGHDR and CDR2 SFDVKD. CDR3 sequence reads: CATSAGGAVREDEQFF. CDR3 DNA: TGTGCCACCAGTGCGGGAGGGGCAGTACGGGAAGATGAGCAGTTCTTC.

The chain links TRBV5-1 to TRBJ1-1, with 8 bases identical to TRBD1. The germline V gene has CDR1 SGHRS and CDR2 YFSETQ. The CDR3 totals 20 residues. Trimming cost V 1 base and J 6 bases; bases outside gene matches: 23. The CDR3 DNA reads as TGCGCCAGCAGCTTGTCTTTTTTTTTATCAGTAGACAGGGGAGTTTCTGAAGCTTTCTTT. Its protein product is CASSLSFFLSVDRGVSEAFF.

This clonotype was detected only a few times. The chain carries TRBV12-3 or TRBV12-4 and TRBJ2-4; D not certain. V lost 3 bases and J lost 2, with 8 bases in between. This CDR3 has 14 amino acids. The CDR3: CASSFSGSKNIQYF. The CDR3 DNA reads TGTGCCAGCAGTTTTTCAGGATCCAAAAACATTCAGTACTTC.

The chain is built from TRBV12-5 and TRBJ2-7; D call uncertain. This CDR3 region has 14 residues. V lost 7 bases to trimming and J lost 0 bases, with 13 bases between them. The germline V gene encodes CDR1 LGHNT and CDR2 FRNRAP. The CDR3 region is CASVPTGSSYEQYF. The CDR3 DNA reads as TGTGCTAGTGTTCCGACGGGTAGCTCCTACGAGCAGTACTTC.

The sample holds many counts of this clonotype. The J gene is TRBJ2-1, the V gene TRBV7-2, with 7 bases aligning to TRBD2. The germline V gene has CDR1 SGHTA and CDR2 FQGNSA. The J segment lost 8 bases and the V segment lost 5 bases, leaving 6 bases of the junction unmatched. This CDR3 is built from 13 residues. The CDR3 protein is CASSTSGVYEQFF. The CDR3 coding sequence is TGTGCCAGCAGCACAAGCGGGGTCTATGAGCAGTTCTTC.

This clonotype was recorded a few times. The chain has TRBV25-1 and TRBJ2-7, with a possible D match to TRBD1 (6 bases). Germline CDR1 and CDR2: MGHDK and SYGVNS. The CDR3 contains 15 residues. V dropped 7 bases and J dropped 2 bases, with 18 bases sitting between them. This chain's CDR3 is CASIGLAGDTYEQYV. CDR3 nucleotide sequence: TGTGCCAGCATCGGCTTGGCAGGGGACACCTACGAGCAGTACGTC.

This clonotype was observed at least ten times. This rearrangement joins TRBV7-3 to TRBJ1-2, with a possible D match to TRBD1 (5 bases). The germline V gene has CDR1 SGHTA and CDR2 FQGTGA. The CDR3 has 14 residues. V was pared by 0 bases and J by 4 bases, with 9 bases between. The DNA of the CDR3 is TGTGCCAGCAGCTTAACCTCGGGGGGCTATGGCTACACCTTC. It translates to CASSLTSGGYGYTF.

DNA for the CDR3: TGTGCCAGCGCCATATCGGGTGAAAATTCTGAAGCTTTCTTT. It specifies CASAISGENSEAFF. The V and J genes are TRBV16 and TRBJ1-1; D is unresolved. Germline loops: CDR1 KGHSY, CDR2 FQNENV. The V and J ends lost 8 bases and 6 bases respectively, with 19 bases between them. CDR3 length: 14 amino acids.

V and J are TRBV5-1 and TRBJ2-3, with 15 bases matching TRBD2. CDR3 length: 17 residues. Trimming at V came to 5 bases and at J to 1 base, leaving 5 bases not matched to a gene. The germline gives CDR1 SGHRS, CDR2 YFSETQ. The CDR3 bases are TGCGCCAGCAGGGGACTAGCGGGGGGCTTGCGCACAGATACGCAGTATTTT. Protein product: CASRGLAGGLRTDTQYF.

This clonotype came up many times. This chain uses TRBV7-2 with TRBJ2-3; 8 positions agree with TRBD1. J lost 0 bases, V lost 5 bases, and 7 bases had no gene match. The CDR3 is 16 amino acids. From germline, CDR1 is SGHTA and CDR2 FQGNSA. In DNA, the CDR3 is TGTGCCAGCAGCCCTAGGACAGGGCAAAGCACAGATACGCAGTATTTT. Protein: CASSPRTGQSTDTQYF.

Only a few counts were recorded for this clonotype. The rearrangement uses TRBV5-4 and TRBJ2-3; D might be TRBD2 (5 bases). Trimming shortened V by 1 base and J by 5 bases, and 17 bases separated the two germline ends. Germline CDR1 and CDR2: SGHNT and YYREEE (reference sequence). This CDR3 spans 16 amino acids. CDR3 nucleotides: TGTGCCAGCAGCTTGAGTTGGTCTGCCGAGGGAGATACGCAGTATTTT. This gives the protein CASSLSWSAEGDTQYF.

This clonotype was picked up many times. This chain joins TRBV18 and TRBJ2-1; 10 bases are shared with TRBD2. Germline CDR1 KGHSH, CDR2 LQKENI. V lost 1 base to trimming and J lost 7 bases; unmatched junction nucleotides: 4. CDR3 size: 15 residues. CDR3 region: CASSPLPAGGNEQFF. The CDR3 bases are TGTGCCAGCTCACCACTGCCAGCGGGGGGGAATGAGCAGTTCTTC.

Many counts were recorded for this clonotype. The chain links TRBV7-2 to TRBJ2-3; D possibly corresponds to TRBD2 (5 bases). This CDR3 is 17 amino acids long. Trimming removed 5 bases at V and 0 bases at J, with 18 bases between. Germline-derived CDR1 and CDR2 are SGHTA and FQGNSA. Here the CDR3 DNA reads TGTGCCAGCAGCCCACCAAGAGAGGGCTCTAGCACAGATACGCAGTATTTT. Translation gives CASSPPREGSSTDTQYF.

In this sample, this clonotype turned up a few times. The CDR3 nucleotides read TGCGCCAGCAGCTTGGTCAGCCCCGCCGGGGGCTCTGGAAACACCATATATTTT. Translation gives CASSLVSPAGGSGNTIYF. V usage is TRBV5-1 and J usage is TRBJ1-3; D perhaps matches TRBD1 (5 bases). The CDR3 covers 18 residues. Looked up from germline, CDR1 is SGHRS and CDR2 is YFSETQ. Trimming cost V 0 bases and J 0 bases, with 16 bases left between them.

The chain links TRBV7-3 to TRBJ2-5, with D maybe TRBD1 (6 bases). The germline CDR1 and CDR2 sequences are SGHTA and FQGTGA. CDR3 length: 14 residues. V dropped 4 bases and J dropped 5 bases, with 14 bases sitting between them. CDR3 loop: CASSSPGRGETQYF. The CDR3 DNA follows: TGTGCCAGCAGCTCCCCCGGTAGGGGGGAGACCCAGTACTTC. Using reference TRBV7-3 and TRBJ2-5 for the parts outside the CDR3, the full variable domain is GAGVSQTPSNKVTEKGKYVELRCDPISGHTALYWYRQSLGQGPEFLIYFQGTGAADDSGLPNDRFFAVRPEGSVSTLKIQRTERGDSAVYLCASSSPGRGETQYFGPGTRLLVL.

This clonotype was counted a few times. The CDR3 sequence: CASSLETAGDPTEAFF. The CDR3 DNA sequence: TGCGCCAGCAGCTTGGAGACGGCAGGGGACCCCACTGAAGCTTTCTTT. This chain uses TRBV5-1 with TRBJ1-1; D is possibly TRBD1 (6 bases). CDR1 and CDR2 (germline): SGHRS, YFSETQ. V dropped 0 bases and J dropped 4 bases, with 16 bases sitting between them. The CDR3 loop spans 16 amino acids.

The chain recombines TRBV5-5 with TRBJ2-1; either TRBD1 or TRBD2 may supply D (5 bases each). The germline V gene encodes CDR1 SGHKS and CDR2 YYEKEE (reference sequence). The CDR3 covers 15 residues. V dropped 4 bases and J dropped 6 bases, with 17 bases sitting between them. The CDR3 DNA sequence: TGTGCCAGCAGCCAGGGCCCCTCAAGCGGCAATGAGCAGTTCTTC. Translated, it gives CASSQGPSSGNEQFF.

This clonotype was counted at least ten times. The rearrangement joins TRBV5-5 to TRBJ2-4; TRBD1 is a possible D gene (5 bases). Trimming removed 2 bases from V and 1 base from J, with 7 bases in between. Germline CDR1 and CDR2: SGHKS and YYEKEE (reference sequence). The CDR3 has 14 residues. The CDR3 nucleotides are TGTGCCAGCAGCTTCCAGGGCGCCAAAAACATTCAGTACTTC. Its translation: CASSFQGAKNIQYF.

V and J are TRBV2 and TRBJ2-1, with 8 bases matching TRBD1. CDR1 and CDR2 (germline): SNHLY, FYNNEI. The junction had 12 bases not matched to a gene; V was cut back by 6 bases and J by 8 bases. The CDR3 is 15 residues long. CDR3 residues: CASSFTGQDKDEQFF. CDR3 nucleotides: TGTGCCAGCAGCTTTACGGGACAGGATAAGGATGAGCAGTTCTTC. The full variable domain, completed using reference TRBV2 and TRBJ2-1, is EPEVTQTPSHQVTQMGQEVILRCVPISNHLYFYWYRQILGQKVEFLVSFYNNEISEKSEIFDDQFSVERPDGSNFTLKIRSTKLEDSAMYFCASSFTGQDKDEQFFGPGTRLTVL.